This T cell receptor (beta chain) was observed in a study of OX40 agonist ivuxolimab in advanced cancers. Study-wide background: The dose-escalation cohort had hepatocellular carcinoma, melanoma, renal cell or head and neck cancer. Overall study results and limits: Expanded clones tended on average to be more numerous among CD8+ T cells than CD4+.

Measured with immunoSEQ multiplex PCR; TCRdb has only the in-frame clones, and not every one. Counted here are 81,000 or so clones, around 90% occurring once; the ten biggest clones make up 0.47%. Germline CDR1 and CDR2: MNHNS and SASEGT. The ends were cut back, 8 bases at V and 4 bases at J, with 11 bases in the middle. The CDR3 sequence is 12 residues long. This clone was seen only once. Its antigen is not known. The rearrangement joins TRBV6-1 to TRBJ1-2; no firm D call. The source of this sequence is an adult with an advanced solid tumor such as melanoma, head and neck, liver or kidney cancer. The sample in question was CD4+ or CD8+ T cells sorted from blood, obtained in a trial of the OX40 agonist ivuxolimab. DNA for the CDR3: TGTGCCAGCCTCACCCGGGGCTATGGCTACACCTTC. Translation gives CASLTRGYGYTF.